This record concerns one T cell receptor beta chain sequence. Its antigen is not identified. Germline CDR1 SGHRS, CDR2 YFSETQ. V lost 0 bases to trimming and J lost 4 bases, with 11 bases between them. The CDR3 contains 15 residues. This sample is part of a study of T cell responses to AZD1222 COVID-19 vaccine. Study-wide findings and caveats: There were repertoire samples only from the period after the peak T cell response. Regions left unmutated in variants are reportedly the target of nearly half of spike-specific TCRs. Spike was spanned by vaccine-associated CD4 TCRs, which were dominant at 160-218 and 743-854. Possibly, clonal diversity was underestimated; donors were largely white British and included more females.

TCRdb's table, derived via immunoSEQ multiplex PCR, lists solely in-frame clones and lacks some. Of over 120,000 clones listed, 70% to 90% were seen once; the top ten hold about 5.4%. This receptor was identified in an adult who received the MenACWY meningococcal vaccine as a control. The chain uses TRBV5-1 and TRBJ1-5; maybe TRBD1 (5 bases). This specimen consisted of peripheral blood, obtained 28 days after the second dose of the MenACWY control vaccine. The CDR3 region is CASSLEGVGNQPQHF. Written as DNA, the CDR3 is TGCGCCAGCAGCTTGGAAGGGGTGGGTAATCAGCCCCAGCATTTT.